The clone carrying this T cell receptor (beta chain) is a singleton in its sample. The data originate from a study of cytomegalovirus exposure and HLA in healthy donors. From germline, CDR1 is SGHRS and CDR2 YFSETQ. Between the trimmed V and J ends, which lost 3 bases and 3 bases, there was a span of 18 bases. This CDR3 has 16 amino acids. The PCR had 60 Vbeta and 13 Jbeta primers. Generated by immunoSEQ multiplex PCR, the TCRdb table keeps only in-frame clones and is missing some. The sample yields about 120,000 clones, less than 80% seen once. The receptor comes from a woman aged 40 to 55 in good health and CMV-seropositive. The chain links TRBV5-1 to TRBJ1-2, with D perhaps matching TRBD1 (6 bases). The source material was PBMCs. CDR3 sequence: CASSYSPGAGDYGYTF. The DNA of the CDR3 is TGCGCCAGCAGCTACTCACCAGGGGCGGGGGACTATGGCTACACCTTC.